Listed here is a single T cell receptor (beta chain). This clonotype was counted a few times. The clone's antigen remains unknown. An end of the junction does not agree with germline; a read error may underlie this. Sequencing was carried out with an Illumina HiSeq 1500. In TCRdb, the public reads were trimmed at Q25 with fastp and aligned with MiXCR, with productive beta chains retained. Each entry is one CDR3 protein sequence, shown with its most common DNA and genes. The sample includes more than 650,000 distinct CDR3 sequences, with roughly 36% observed a single time. Of the sample, around 3% is held by the ten largest clones. The entry originates in a study of T cell repertoires in cytomegalovirus infection (dated by TCRdb to the late 2010s). With respect to the entire study: Donor HLA type was relevant to the analysis, because carriage of CMV infection together with the matching HLA type was indicated by public TCR beta signatures.

The study at large found these results: The ex vivo response was dominated by HLA-C-restricted CMV-specific TCR beta clonotypes, and the single most frequent clonotype in two of eight donors was supplied by these HLA-C-restricted clonotypes. Carriers of CMV infection plus the relevant HLA type were discriminated by the cumulative frequency of public TCR beta family members in the study cohort and in an independent roughly 340-donor cohort.

The sequenced material came from PBMCs. The source is a human donor in good health (CMV status not recorded). Some clones in this sample may be carry-over from other donors' samples.

The CDR3 amino acid sequence is: CASSIGEGREHVF. The DNA reads as follows: TGTGCCAGTAGTATAGGAGAGGGCCGCGAGCATGTCTTC. The chain is encoded by TRBV19 joined to TRBJ2-1; the D gene is perhaps TRBD2, from 5 matching bases. The CDR3 covers 13 residues, taking in both the cysteine and the phenylalanine. Of all the DNA, just the CDR3 is kept, 39 bases in frame from base 1. CDR1 LNHDA and CDR2 SQIVND were looked up in the germline V gene (reference sequence). Here the CDR3 is joined to the reference TRBV19 and TRBJ2-1 genes, and the full variable domain is: DGGITQSPKYLFRKEGQNVTLSCEQNLNHDAMYWYRQDPGQGLRLIYYSQIVNDFQKGDIAEGYSVSREKKESFPLTVTSAQKNPTAFYLCASSIGEGREHVFGPGTRLTVL.